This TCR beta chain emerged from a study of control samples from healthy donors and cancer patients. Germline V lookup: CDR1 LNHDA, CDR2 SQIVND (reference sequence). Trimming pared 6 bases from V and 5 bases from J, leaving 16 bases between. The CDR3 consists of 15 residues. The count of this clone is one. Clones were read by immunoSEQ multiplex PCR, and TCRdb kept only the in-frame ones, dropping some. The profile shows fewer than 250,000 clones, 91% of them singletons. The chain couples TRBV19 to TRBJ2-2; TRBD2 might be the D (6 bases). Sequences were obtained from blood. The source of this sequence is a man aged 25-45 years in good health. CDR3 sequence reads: CASSNGLGRTGELFF. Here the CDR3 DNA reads TGTGCCAGTAGCAACGGCCTGGGGAGGACCGGGGAGCTGTTTTTT. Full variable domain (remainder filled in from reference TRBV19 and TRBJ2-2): DGGITQSPKYLFRKEGQNVTLSCEQNLNHDAMYWYRQDPGQGLRLIYYSQIVNDFQKGDIAEGYSVSREKKESFPLTVTSAQKNPTAFYLCASSNGLGRTGELFFGEGSRLTVL.